Below are 13 T cell receptor beta chains sequenced from a single sample in a study of identical twins' blood T cells. TCRdb called the 5' RACE reads again in MiXCR, with one record for every CDR3 protein. The profile shows around 380,000 distinct CDR3 sequences, 25% to 35% of them singletons. Input material: PBMCs. The receptors were sampled from a woman between 18 and 49 years old in good health.

The rearrangement links TRBV20-1 to TRBJ1-2; no clear D gene. V was shortened by 6 bases and J by 1 base, with 12 bases between the two germline ends. There are 13 residues in the CDR3. CDR1 and CDR2 (germline): DFQATT, SNEGSKA (reference sequence). For the CDR3, the DNA is TGCAGTGCCCCGGGCCGAATTAACTATGGCTACACCTTC. Protein sequence: CSAPGRINYGYTF.

As regards this clonotype: A read error may account for a junction end that differs from germline. This chain uses TRBV20-1 with TRBJ1-3; perhaps TRBD1 as D (6 bases). The CDR3 loop spans 13 amino acids. Germline CDR1 is DFQATT and CDR2 is SNEGSKA (reference sequence). CDR3 nucleotides: TGCAGTGCTGCACAGGGTCCTGGAAACACCATAGATTTT. Translation: CSAAQGPGNTIDF.

This clonotype was counted a few times. Germline is not matched at one junction end, which may reflect a read error. This sequence joins TRBV7-7 and TRBJ1-4; D gene uncertain. Germline V gene data show CDR1 as SSHAT and CDR2 as FNYEAQ (reference sequence). The length of the CDR3 is 11 residues. CDR3 nucleotides: TGTGCTAGCAGCGACGGAGAAAAACTGTTTTTT. Translated, it gives CASSDGEKLFF.

The table lists this clonotype with many counts. The CDR3 spells CASSSRTSGVYEQYF. For the CDR3, the DNA is TGTGCCAGCAGCTCCCGGACTAGCGGGGTCTACGAGCAGTACTTC. V usage is TRBV11-2 and J usage is TRBJ2-7, with 12 nucleotides matching TRBD2. Losses at the gene ends were 4 bases for V and 3 bases for J; bases not matched to a gene: 4. Germline-derived CDR1 and CDR2 are SGHAT and FQNNGV. The CDR3 totals 15 residues.

The chain has TRBV3-1 and TRBJ2-7; no clear D. Trimming shortened V by 2 bases and J by 6 bases, and 5 bases separated the two germline ends. Per germline, CDR1 LGHDT and CDR2 YNNKEL (reference sequence). The CDR3 runs to 11 residues. CDR3 DNA: TGTGCCAGCAGCCAACGACGCGAGCAGTACTTC. It translates to CASSQRREQYF.

The chain combines TRBV19 with TRBJ1-1, with D perhaps TRBD1 (5 bases). V lost 5 bases and J lost 5, with 18 bases in between. The CDR3 is made up of 15 amino acids. In germline, CDR1 is LNHDA, CDR2 SQIVND (reference sequence). As DNA, the CDR3 is TGTGCCAGTAGTCTCACCAGGGAAGGAAGTACTGAAGCTTTCTTT. It yields the protein CASSLTREGSTEAFF.

Only a few counts were recorded for this clonotype. The gene calls are TRBV5-6 and TRBJ2-2; 8 nucleotides align to TRBD2. This CDR3 is 16 amino acids long. CDR1 and CDR2 (germline): SGHDT, YYEEEE. Unmatched junction bases numbered 7, after V lost 0 bases and J lost 6 bases. The CDR3 DNA reads as TGTGCCAGCAGCTTGGCAGCTGCGGGAGGAGCCGGGGAGCTGTTTTTT. Its translation is CASSLAAAGGAGELFF.

At least ten counts were recorded for this clonotype. The chain has TRBV6-5 and TRBJ1-1; D is possibly TRBD1 (6 bases). The CDR3 has 15 residues. Trimming stripped 6 bases from V and 0 bases from J, with 14 bases between. Per germline, CDR1 MNHEY and CDR2 SVGAGI. The CDR3 loop is CASSSGTGLNTEAFF. CDR3 coding DNA: TGTGCCAGCAGCTCGGGTACAGGGCTGAACACTGAAGCTTTCTTT.

J is TRBJ2-7 and V is TRBV20-1; D may be TRBD1 or TRBD2 (5 bases each). Germline V gene data show CDR1 as DFQATT and CDR2 as SNEGSKA (reference sequence). This CDR3 region has 14 residues. V lost 3 bases, J lost 1 base, and 13 bases lay in between. Here the CDR3 reads CSASKGSGSYEQYF. In nucleotides, the CDR3 is TGCAGTGCTAGTAAGGGGTCGGGATCCTACGAGCAGTACTTC.

There are a few counts of this clonotype. V is TRBV3-1 and J is TRBJ2-1, with 7 bases lining up with TRBD1. Trimming took 4 bases from V and 5 from J; bases not matched to a gene: 11. The germline V gene encodes CDR1 LGHDT and CDR2 YNNKEL (reference sequence). CDR3 length equals 16 residues. The CDR3 DNA is TGTGCCAGCAGCCCCCTCGAACCCACAGGGGACAATGAGCAGTTCTTC. Its translation is CASSPLEPTGDNEQFF.

This chain joins TRBV29-1 and TRBJ1-1; TRBD1 might be the D (5 bases). Trimming removed 7 bases at V and 4 bases at J, with 16 bases between. The CDR3 consists of 13 residues. The germline V gene encodes CDR1 SQVTM and CDR2 ANQGSEA. The CDR3 DNA sequence: TGCAGCGCCCAGATAGGGGTGGGCACTGAAGCTTTCTTT. Translation: CSAQIGVGTEAFF.

The rearrangement links TRBV2 to TRBJ2-1; D not certain. Trimming shortened V by 4 bases and J by 7 bases, and 5 bases separated the two germline ends. Germline CDR1 and CDR2: SNHLY and FYNNEI. The length of the CDR3 is 11 residues. The CDR3 DNA follows: TGTGCCAGCAGTGGTGAGAATGAGCAGTTCTTC. As protein: CASSGENEQFF.

This clonotype appeared a few times. The CDR3 reads CASSEAGYGYTF. The CDR3 bases are TGTGCCAGCAGCGAGGCAGGGTATGGCTACACCTTC. This chain uses TRBV9 with TRBJ1-2; possibly TRBD1 for D (5 bases). The CDR3 has 12 amino acids. Trimming cost V 3 bases and J 5 bases, with 8 bases left between them. In germline, CDR1 is SGDLS, CDR2 YYNGEE.